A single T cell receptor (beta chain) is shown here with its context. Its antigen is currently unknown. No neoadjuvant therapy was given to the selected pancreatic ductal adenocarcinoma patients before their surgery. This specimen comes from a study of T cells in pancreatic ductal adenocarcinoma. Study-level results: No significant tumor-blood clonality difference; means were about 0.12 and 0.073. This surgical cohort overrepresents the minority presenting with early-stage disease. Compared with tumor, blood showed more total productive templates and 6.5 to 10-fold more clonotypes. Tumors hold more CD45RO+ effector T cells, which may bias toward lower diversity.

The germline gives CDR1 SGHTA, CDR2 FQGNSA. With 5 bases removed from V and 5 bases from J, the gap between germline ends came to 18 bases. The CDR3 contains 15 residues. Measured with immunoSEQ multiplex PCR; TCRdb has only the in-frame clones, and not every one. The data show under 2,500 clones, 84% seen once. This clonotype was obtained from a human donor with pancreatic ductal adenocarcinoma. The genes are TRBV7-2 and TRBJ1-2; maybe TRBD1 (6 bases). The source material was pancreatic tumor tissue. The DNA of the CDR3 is TGTGCCAGCAGCCGAGGACAGTCCGACGCGTATGGCTACACCTTC. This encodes CASSRGQSDAYGYTF.